This TCR beta chain was captured by sequencing in a study of T cell responses to AZD1222 COVID-19 vaccine. CDR3 length: 14 amino acids. CDR1 and CDR2 (germline): MGHDK, SYGVNS. Trimming took 3 bases from V and 10 from J, leaving 13 bases between them. Profiling relied on immunoSEQ multiplex PCR, and the TCRdb table lists in-frame clones only, not all of them. The sample records more than 80,000 clones, 80% to 90% being singletons. The receptor comes from an adult who received the AZD1222 COVID-19 vaccine. The V call is TRBV25-1, the J call TRBJ1-6; D unclear. The sample in question was peripheral blood, obtained 28 days after the second AZD1222 dose. The CDR3 nucleotides read TGTGCCAGCAGTGAGGGCCACCGATTATCACCCCTCCACTTT. Its translation is CASSEGHRLSPLHF.